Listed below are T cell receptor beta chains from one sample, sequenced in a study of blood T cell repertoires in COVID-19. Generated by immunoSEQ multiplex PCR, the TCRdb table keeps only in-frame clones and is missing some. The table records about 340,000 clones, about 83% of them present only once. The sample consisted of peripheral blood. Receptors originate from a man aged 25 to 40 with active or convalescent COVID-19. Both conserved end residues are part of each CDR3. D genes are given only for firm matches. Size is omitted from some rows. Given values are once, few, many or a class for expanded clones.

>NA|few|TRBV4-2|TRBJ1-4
CASSQEMGWGLEKLFF
TGTGCCAGCAGCCAAGAAATGGGGTGGGGACTGGAAAAACTGTTTTTT
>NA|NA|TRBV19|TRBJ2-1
CASSQKGFLNEQFF
TGTGCCAGTAGCCAGAAGGGGTTCCTCAATGAGCAGTTCTTC
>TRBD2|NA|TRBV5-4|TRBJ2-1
CASSRLAEPYNEQFF
TGTGCCAGCAGCCGACTAGCGGAGCCCTACAATGAGCAGTTCTTC
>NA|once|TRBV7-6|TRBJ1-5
CASSLTFQGPQHF
TGTGCCAGCAGCTTGACATTCCAGGGGCCCCAGCATTTT
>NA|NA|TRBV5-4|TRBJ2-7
CASSSVGREQYF
TGTGCCAGCAGCTCCGTGGGGCGGGAGCAGTACTTC
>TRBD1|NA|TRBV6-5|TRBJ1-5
CASSYRGSNQPQHF
TGTGCCAGCAGCTACAGGGGGAGCAATCAGCCCCAGCATTTT
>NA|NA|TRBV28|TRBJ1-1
CASSLRGFTEAFF
TGTGCCAGCAGTTTAAGGGGTTTCACTGAAGCTTTCTTT
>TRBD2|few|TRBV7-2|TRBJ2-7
CASSLAGGSSYEQYF
TGTGCCAGCAGCTTAGCGGGGGGGAGCTCCTACGAGCAGTACTTC
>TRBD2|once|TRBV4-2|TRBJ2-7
CASSQVSAGLLSYEQYF
TGTGCCAGCAGCCAAGTAAGCGCGGGACTACTTTCCTACGAGCAGTACTTC
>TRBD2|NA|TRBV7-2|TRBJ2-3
CASSSRTSGRAPDTQYF
TGTGCCAGCAGCTCCCGGACTAGCGGGAGGGCCCCAGATACGCAGTATTTT